Included here is one T cell receptor (beta chain) sequence, with context. The J segment lost 2 bases and the V segment lost 6 bases, leaving 3 bases of the junction unmatched. The CDR3 loop spans 15 amino acids. Germline CDR1 MNHEY, CDR2 SVGAGI. Here immunoSEQ multiplex PCR was the method, and the copy in TCRdb shows in-frame clones only, minus some. The sample holds about 170,000 clones, around nine tenths seen once. This entry is derived from a study of blood T cell repertoires in COVID-19. Across the whole study: Collection of acute and convalescent COVID-19 samples took place in the United States, Italy and Spain. PBMCs, B-cell-depleted T cells, or T cells were the source of the cDNA or gDNA that made up the material.

The sequenced sample consisted of peripheral blood. The receptor's source is a man in his 70s with acute or convalescent COVID-19. The genes are TRBV6-5 and TRBJ2-1; 11 bases map to TRBD2. This CDR3 is CASRGTSGTYNEQFF. The CDR3 DNA follows: TGTGCCAGCAGGGGGACTAGCGGCACCTACAATGAGCAGTTCTTC.